This T cell receptor beta chain was obtained from a study of CD8+ T cells in alopecia areata. Study background: Scalp area affected, as a percentage, set the severity score of treated patients. Study conclusions and caveats: Although TCR sharing was seen in mice, sharing across patients was less clear, possibly for HLA-related reasons. Tofacitinib delivered significant drops in scalp clonality and in expanded CD8+ clones among the top 100.

Sequencing used cDNA as its template, made by extracting RNA and reverse transcribing it. The repertoire was sequenced with immunoSEQ multiplex PCR; TCRdb's copy has only in-frame clones and lacks some. The table shows 250,000 to 300,000 clones, with roughly 50% occurring only once. Germline V gene data show CDR1 as MGHRA and CDR2 as YSYEKL. The CDR3 is 16 amino acids. The trim removed 3 bases at V and 1 base at J, leaving 2 bases unmatched. As for treatment: oral pan-JAK inhibitor, 5-10 mg twice daily. This clone was seen a few times. Its antigen is undetermined. The sample here was CD4+ T cells sorted from blood, taken at week 24, from a patient treated with tofacitinib. The TCR comes from a human donor with alopecia areata. The chain combines TRBV4-1 with TRBJ2-3; 12 bases map to TRBD2. CDR3 sequence: CASSHRTSGGTDTQYF. CDR3 coding DNA: TGCGCCAGCAGCCACAGGACTAGCGGGGGCACAGATACGCAGTATTTT.